Listed below are T cell receptor beta chains from one sample, sequenced in a study of breast tumors, draining lymph nodes, adjacent tissues. A single record per CDR3 protein comes from TCRdb applying MiXCR to the multiplex PCR reads. The sample records 150,000 to 200,000 distinct CDR3 sequences, 33% being singletons. The sequencing sample was made of axillary lymph node tissue. These receptors were collected from a female donor with breast cancer. Some clones in this sample may be carry-over from other donors' samples. The CDR3 runs from the conserved cysteine through the conserved F or W. The size of a clone is reported for some rows only, either as once, few or many, or as a class for expanded clones.

v_call	j_call	clone_size	cdr3_aa
TRBV4-2	TRBJ1-2	NA	CASSQEFGGYYGYTF
TRBV7-9	TRBJ2-7	many	CASSLPTSGSAYEQYF
TRBV7-8	TRBJ2-2	many	CASSPRLAGGPFTGELFF
TRBV28	TRBJ2-3	few	CASSLNWGPLDTQYF
TRBV13	TRBJ2-6	many	CASSTGANVLTF
TRBV28	TRBJ1-4	many	CASSSTTGMFF
TRBV19	TRBJ2-1	many	CASTSDRENNEQFF
TRBV6-5	TRBJ1-1	once	CASSYRTGDTEAFF
TRBV24-1	TRBJ2-1	many	CATSDDNEQFF
TRBV5-8	TRBJ2-5	many	CASRRSGGEYQETQYF
TRBV19	TRBJ2-7	NA	CASAGTGPYEQYF
TRBV20-1	TRBJ2-1	many	CSAKYRVNDGQFF
TRBV11-3	TRBJ2-7	many	CASSLGGNPSYEQYF
TRBV19	TRBJ1-5	once	CASSIETGRGQPQHF
TRBV6-2/TRBV6-3	TRBJ2-7	few	CASSYSRTERTYEQYF
TRBV7-3	TRBJ2-5	NA	CASGTTGGQETQYF
TRBV7-3	TRBJ2-1	many	CASSSANNEQFF
TRBV11-2	TRBJ2-3	many	CASSPGQGPSTDTQYF
TRBV29-1	TRBJ2-5	NA	CSVVGGGETQYF
TRBV20-1	TRBJ2-1	many	CSALRAGGHARYEQFF
TRBV20-1	TRBJ2-5	many	CSARDRGLWETQYF
TRBV27	TRBJ2-5	few	CASSLPPGLAGEGETQYF
TRBV6-5	TRBJ2-5	once	CASRLLLGSVETQYF
TRBV9	TRBJ1-6	once	CASSLGTANSPLHF
TRBV29-1	TRBJ1-3	many	CSGTSENTIYF
TRBV3-1	TRBJ2-3	few	CASSLGLGNADTQYF
TRBV5-6	TRBJ1-2	many	CASSLGQGAGGYTF
TRBV7-9	TRBJ2-1	NA	CASSYLAGGSNEQSF